This TCR beta chain emerged from a study of OX40 agonist ivuxolimab in advanced cancers. Whole-study results and caveats: Low normalized T-cell clonal expansion was also seen in some nonresponders. The study did not work out the antigen specificity of the expanded peripheral T cells. Clonal expansion by week 6 occurred in CD4+ and CD8+ blood T cells (at 0.1 to 3.0 mg/kg).

The repertoire was sequenced with immunoSEQ multiplex PCR; TCRdb's copy has only in-frame clones and lacks some. Among 80,000 or so clones listed, about 85% were seen once. As to this clone: Its target is unknown.

From germline, CDR1 is SGHRS and CDR2 YFSETQ. This CDR3 has 12 amino acids. The V end lost 5 bases, the J end lost 3 bases, and 8 bases lay between the germline ends. This sample comprised CD4+ or CD8+ T cells sorted from blood, obtained in a trial of the OX40 agonist ivuxolimab. This clonotype was obtained from an adult with an advanced solid tumor such as melanoma, head and neck, liver or kidney cancer. The chain is built from TRBV5-1 and TRBJ1-1; D gene uncertain. As DNA, the CDR3 is TGCGCCAGCAGGTTTGGGGACACTGAAGCTTTCTTT. It is translated as CASRFGDTEAFF.